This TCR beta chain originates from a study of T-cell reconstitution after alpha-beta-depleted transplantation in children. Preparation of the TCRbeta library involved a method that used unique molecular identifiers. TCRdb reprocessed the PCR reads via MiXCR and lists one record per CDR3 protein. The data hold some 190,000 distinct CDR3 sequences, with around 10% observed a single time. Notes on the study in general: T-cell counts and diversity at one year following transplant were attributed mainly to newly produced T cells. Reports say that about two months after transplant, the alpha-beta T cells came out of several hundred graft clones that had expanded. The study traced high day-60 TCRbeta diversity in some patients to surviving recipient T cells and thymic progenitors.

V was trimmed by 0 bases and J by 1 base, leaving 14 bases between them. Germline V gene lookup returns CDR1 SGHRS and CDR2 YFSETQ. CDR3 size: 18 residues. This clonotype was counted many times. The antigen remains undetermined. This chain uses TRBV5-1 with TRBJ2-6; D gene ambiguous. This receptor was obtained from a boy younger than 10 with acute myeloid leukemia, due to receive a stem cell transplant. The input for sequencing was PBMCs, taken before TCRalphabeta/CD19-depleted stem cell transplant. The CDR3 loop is CASSLARIDPSGANVLTF. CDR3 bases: TGCGCCAGCAGCTTGGCTCGAATAGATCCGTCTGGGGCCAACGTCCTGACTTTC.